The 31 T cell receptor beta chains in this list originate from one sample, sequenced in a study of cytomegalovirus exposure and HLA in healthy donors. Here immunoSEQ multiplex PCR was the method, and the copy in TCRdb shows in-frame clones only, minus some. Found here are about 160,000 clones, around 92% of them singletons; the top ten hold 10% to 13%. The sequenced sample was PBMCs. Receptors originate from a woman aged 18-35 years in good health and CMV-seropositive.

This CDR3 reads CASSRTELRAAEEQYF. The CDR3 DNA reads as TGCGCCAGCAGCCGGACAGAGCTACGAGCAGCAGAAGAGCAGTACTTC. The chain recombines TRBV4-1 with TRBJ2-7, with D perhaps TRBD1 (6 bases). The CDR3 sequence is 16 residues long. CDR1 is MGHRA and CDR2 is YSYEKL in the germline V gene. V lost 4 bases to trimming and J lost 7 bases, with 23 bases between them.

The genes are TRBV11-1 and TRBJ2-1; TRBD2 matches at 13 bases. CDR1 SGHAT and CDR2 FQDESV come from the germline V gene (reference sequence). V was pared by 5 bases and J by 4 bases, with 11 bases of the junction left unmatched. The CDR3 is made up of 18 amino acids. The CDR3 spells CASSPTEGLAGPYNEQFF. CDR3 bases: TGTGCCAGCAGCCCTACGGAGGGACTAGCGGGACCATACAATGAGCAGTTCTTC.

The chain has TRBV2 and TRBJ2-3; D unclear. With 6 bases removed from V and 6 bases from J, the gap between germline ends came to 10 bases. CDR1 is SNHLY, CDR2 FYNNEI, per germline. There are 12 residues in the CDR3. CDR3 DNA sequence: TGTGCCAGCAGAGACTCATCCGATACGCAGTATTTT. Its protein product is CASRDSSDTQYF.

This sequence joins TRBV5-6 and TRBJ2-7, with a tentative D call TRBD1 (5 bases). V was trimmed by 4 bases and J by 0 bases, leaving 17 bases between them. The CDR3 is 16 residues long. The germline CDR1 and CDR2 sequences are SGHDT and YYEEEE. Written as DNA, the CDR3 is TGTGCCAGCAGCGGGAAATTGGGGCGGAGCTCCTACGAGCAGTACTTC. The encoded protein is CASSGKLGRSSYEQYF.

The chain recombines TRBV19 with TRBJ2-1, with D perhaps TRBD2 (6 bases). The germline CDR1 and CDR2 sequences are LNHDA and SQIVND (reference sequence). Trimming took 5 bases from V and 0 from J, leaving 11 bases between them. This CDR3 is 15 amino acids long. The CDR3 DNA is TGTGCCAGTAGTTGGTCAGCGGGCTCCTACAATGAGCAGTTCTTC. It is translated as CASSWSAGSYNEQFF.

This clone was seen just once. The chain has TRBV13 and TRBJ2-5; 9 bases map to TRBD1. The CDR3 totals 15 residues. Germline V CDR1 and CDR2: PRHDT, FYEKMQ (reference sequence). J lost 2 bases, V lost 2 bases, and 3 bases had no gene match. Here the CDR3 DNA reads TGTGCCAGCAGCTTATTAGGACAGGGGCAAGAGACCCAGTACTTC. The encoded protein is CASSLLGQGQETQYF.

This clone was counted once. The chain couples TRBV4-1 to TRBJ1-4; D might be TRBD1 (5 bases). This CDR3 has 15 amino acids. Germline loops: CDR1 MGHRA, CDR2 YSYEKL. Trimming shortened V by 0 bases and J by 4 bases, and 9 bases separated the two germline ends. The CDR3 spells CASSQEAGYNEKLFF. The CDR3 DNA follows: TGCGCCAGCAGCCAAGAGGCAGGGTATAATGAAAAACTGTTTTTT.

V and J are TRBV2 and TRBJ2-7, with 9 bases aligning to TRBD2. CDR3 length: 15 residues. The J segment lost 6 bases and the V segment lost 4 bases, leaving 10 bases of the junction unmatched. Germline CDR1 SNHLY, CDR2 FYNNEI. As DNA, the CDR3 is TGTGCCAGCAGTGCGGGGGCGGGAGGGAGAGGCGAGCAGTACTTC. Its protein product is CASSAGAGGRGEQYF.

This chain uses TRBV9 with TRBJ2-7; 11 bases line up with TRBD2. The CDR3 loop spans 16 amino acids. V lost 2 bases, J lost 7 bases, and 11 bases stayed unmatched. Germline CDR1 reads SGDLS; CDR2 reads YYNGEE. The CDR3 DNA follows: TGTGCCAGCAGCGTCGCTCCGGGACTAGCGGCGCCGGAGCAGTACTTC. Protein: CASSVAPGLAAPEQYF.

The CDR3 region is CAWIKGLAGANEQFF. CDR3 in DNA: TGTGCCTGGATTAAAGGACTAGCGGGAGCAAATGAGCAGTTCTTC. The rearrangement uses TRBV30 and TRBJ2-1, with 13 bases matching TRBD2. J gave up 7 bases and V 4 bases, and 7 bases lay outside the gene matches. From germline, CDR1 is GTSNPN and CDR2 SVGIG (reference sequence). The CDR3 has 15 residues.

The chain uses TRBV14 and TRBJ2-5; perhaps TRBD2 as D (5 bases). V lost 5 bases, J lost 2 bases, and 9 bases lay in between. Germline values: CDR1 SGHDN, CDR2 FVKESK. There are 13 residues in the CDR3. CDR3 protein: CASSLDLQETQYF. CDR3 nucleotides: TGTGCCAGCAGCTTGGACTTACAAGAGACCCAGTACTTC.

The CDR3 DNA reads TGTGCCAGCAGCTTAACACCGGGAGTCCACAATGAGCAGTTCTTC. Its translation is CASSLTPGVHNEQFF. The chain couples TRBV7-3 to TRBJ2-1; D perhaps matches TRBD2 (6 bases). This CDR3 is built from 15 residues. Per the germline V gene, CDR1 is SGHTA and CDR2 is FQGTGA. Between the trimmed V and J ends, which lost 0 bases and 5 bases, there was a span of 11 bases.

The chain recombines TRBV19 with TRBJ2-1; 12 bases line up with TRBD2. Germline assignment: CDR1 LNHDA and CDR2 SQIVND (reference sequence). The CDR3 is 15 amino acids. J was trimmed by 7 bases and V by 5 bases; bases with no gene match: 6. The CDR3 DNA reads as TGTGCCAGTAGTCCCTGGCTAGCGGGAGGGAATGAGCAGTTCTTC. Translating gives CASSPWLAGGNEQFF.

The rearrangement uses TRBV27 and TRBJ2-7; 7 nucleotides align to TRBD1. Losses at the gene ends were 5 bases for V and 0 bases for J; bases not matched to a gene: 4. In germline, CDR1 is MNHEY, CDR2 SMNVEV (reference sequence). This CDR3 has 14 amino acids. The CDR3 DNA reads TGTGCCAGCAGTCCGACAGGGTACTCCTACGAGCAGTACTTC. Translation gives CASSPTGYSYEQYF.

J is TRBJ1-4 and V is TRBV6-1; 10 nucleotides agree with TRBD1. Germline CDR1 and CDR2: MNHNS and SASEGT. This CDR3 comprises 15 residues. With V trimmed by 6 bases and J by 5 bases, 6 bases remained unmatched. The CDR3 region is CASSALGQGNEKLFF. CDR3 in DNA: TGTGCCAGCAGCGCCCTGGGACAGGGGAATGAAAAACTGTTTTTT.

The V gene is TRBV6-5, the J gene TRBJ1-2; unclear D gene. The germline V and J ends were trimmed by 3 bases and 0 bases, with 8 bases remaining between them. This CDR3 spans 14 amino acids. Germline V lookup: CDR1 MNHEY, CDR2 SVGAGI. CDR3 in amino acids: CASSYRGTNYGYTF. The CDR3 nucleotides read TGTGCCAGCAGTTATCGAGGAACTAACTATGGCTACACCTTC.

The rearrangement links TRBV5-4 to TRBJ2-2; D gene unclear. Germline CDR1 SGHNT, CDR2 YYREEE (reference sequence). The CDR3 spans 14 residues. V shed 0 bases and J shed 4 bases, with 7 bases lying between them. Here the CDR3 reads CASSLEQTTGELFF. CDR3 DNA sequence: TGTGCCAGCAGCTTGGAACAGACCACCGGGGAGCTGTTTTTT.

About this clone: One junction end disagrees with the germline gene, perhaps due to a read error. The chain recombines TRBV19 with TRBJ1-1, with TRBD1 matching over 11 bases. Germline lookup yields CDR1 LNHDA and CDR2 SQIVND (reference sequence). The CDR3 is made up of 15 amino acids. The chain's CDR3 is CASARTGGFRTEAFF. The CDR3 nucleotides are TGCGCCAGTGCCAGGACAGGGGGCTTTAGGACTGAAGCTTTCTTT.

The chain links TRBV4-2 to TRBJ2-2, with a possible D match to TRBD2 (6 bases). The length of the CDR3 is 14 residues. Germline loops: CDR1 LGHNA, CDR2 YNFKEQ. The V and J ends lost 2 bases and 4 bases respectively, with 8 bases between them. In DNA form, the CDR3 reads TGTGCCAGCAGCCAATTGACTAGCACCGGGGAGCTGTTTTTT. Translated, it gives CASSQLTSTGELFF.

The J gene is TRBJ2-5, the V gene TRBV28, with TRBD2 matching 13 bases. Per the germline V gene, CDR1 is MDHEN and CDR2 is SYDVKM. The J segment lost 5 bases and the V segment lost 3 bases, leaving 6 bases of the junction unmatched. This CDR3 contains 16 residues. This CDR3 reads CASSFWTSGSRETQYF. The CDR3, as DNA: TGTGCCAGCAGTTTCTGGACTAGCGGGAGTCGCGAGACCCAGTACTTC.

This CDR3 is CASRRLGPTRGNNEQFF. The CDR3 region has the DNA TGTGCCAGCAGAAGACTAGGGCCGACTAGGGGCAACAATGAGCAGTTCTTC. This rearrangement joins TRBV11-2 to TRBJ2-1; tentative D call: TRBD2 (6 bases). The CDR3 runs to 17 residues. The V and J ends lost 6 bases and 5 bases respectively, with 23 bases between them. CDR1 is SGHAT and CDR2 is FQNNGV in the germline V gene.

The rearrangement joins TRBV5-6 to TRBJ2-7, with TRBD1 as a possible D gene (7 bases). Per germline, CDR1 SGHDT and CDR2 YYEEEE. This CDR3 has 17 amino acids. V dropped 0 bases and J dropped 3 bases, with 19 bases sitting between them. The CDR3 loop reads CASSLGRGSTGIYEQYF. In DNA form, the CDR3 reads TGTGCCAGCAGCTTGGGTCGGGGGTCGACAGGGATCTACGAGCAGTACTTC.

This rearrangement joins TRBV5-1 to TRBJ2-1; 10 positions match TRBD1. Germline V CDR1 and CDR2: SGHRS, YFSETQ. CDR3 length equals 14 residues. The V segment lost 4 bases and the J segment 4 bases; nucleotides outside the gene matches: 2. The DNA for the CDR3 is TGCGCCAGCAGCCGGACAGGGGGGTACAATGAGCAGTTCTTC. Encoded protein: CASSRTGGYNEQFF.

CDR3 sequence: CASSFLTGQGGNTIYF. The CDR3 nucleotides read TGTGCCAGCAGCTTTCTTACGGGACAGGGTGGAAACACCATATATTTT. This chain links TRBV4-2 with TRBJ1-3; 9 nucleotides match TRBD1. The CDR3 contains 16 residues. CDR1 LGHNA and CDR2 YNFKEQ come from the germline V gene. V was pared by 5 bases and J by 3 bases, with 8 bases of the junction left unmatched.

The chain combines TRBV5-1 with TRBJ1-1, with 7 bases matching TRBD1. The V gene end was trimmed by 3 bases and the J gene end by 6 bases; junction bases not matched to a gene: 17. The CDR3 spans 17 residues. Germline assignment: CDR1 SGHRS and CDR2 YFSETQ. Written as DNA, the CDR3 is TGCGCCAGCAGCTCGATCCTAACAAACAGGGGCGGCCCTGAAGCTTTCTTT. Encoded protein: CASSSILTNRGGPEAFF.

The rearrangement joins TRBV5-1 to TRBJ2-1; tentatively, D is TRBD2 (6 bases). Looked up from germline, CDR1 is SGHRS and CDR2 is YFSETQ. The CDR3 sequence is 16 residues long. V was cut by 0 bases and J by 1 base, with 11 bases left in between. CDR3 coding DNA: TGCGCCAGCAGCTTGGAGGCGGGAAGGTCCTACAATGAGCAGTTCTTC. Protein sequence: CASSLEAGRSYNEQFF.

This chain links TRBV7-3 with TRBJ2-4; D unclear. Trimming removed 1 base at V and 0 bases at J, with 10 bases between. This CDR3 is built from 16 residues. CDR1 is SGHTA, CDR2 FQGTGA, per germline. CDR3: CASSLNHNQAKNIQYF. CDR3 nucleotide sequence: TGTGCCAGCAGCTTAAATCACAACCAAGCCAAAAACATTCAGTACTTC.

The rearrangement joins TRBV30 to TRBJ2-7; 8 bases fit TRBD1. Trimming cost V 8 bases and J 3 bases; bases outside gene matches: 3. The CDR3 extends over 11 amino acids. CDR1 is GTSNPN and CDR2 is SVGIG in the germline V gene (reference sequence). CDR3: CAGQGYYEQYF. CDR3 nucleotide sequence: TGTGCCGGACAGGGCTACTACGAGCAGTACTTC.

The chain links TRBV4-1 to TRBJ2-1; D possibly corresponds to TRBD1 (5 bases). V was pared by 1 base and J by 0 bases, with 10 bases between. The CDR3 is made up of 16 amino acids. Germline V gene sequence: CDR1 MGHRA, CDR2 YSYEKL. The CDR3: CASSQVDIISYNEQFF. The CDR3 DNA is TGCGCCAGCAGCCAAGTGGACATAATCTCCTACAATGAGCAGTTCTTC.

CDR3 sequence reads: CASSYRQRAPYEQYF. The CDR3 DNA follows: TGTGCCAGCAGTTATCGGCAGCGGGCGCCCTACGAGCAGTACTTC. The V call is TRBV27, the J call TRBJ2-7, with TRBD2 as a possible D gene (6 bases). V lost 4 bases to trimming and J lost 2 bases, with 15 bases between them. The CDR3 is 15 amino acids. Germline CDR1 MNHEY, CDR2 SMNVEV (reference sequence).

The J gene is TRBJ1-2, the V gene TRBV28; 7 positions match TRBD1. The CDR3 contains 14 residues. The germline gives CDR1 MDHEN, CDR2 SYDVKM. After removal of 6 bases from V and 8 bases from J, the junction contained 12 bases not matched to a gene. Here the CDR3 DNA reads TGTGCCAGCAGCGCCCCCGGACAGGCTCCCGGCTACACCTTC. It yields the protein CASSAPGQAPGYTF.